These T cell receptor beta chains were read from a single sample in a study of blood T cell repertoires in COVID-19. Assay used: immunoSEQ multiplex PCR; TCRdb lists only in-frame clones, some missing. Of 200,000 to 300,000 clones in the sample, roughly 85% were seen once. The sequenced sample was PBMCs or T cells enriched from blood (not recorded which). These receptors all come from a middle-aged woman who had been exposed to COVID-19. The CDR3 runs from the conserved cysteine through the conserved F or W. The D gene is left open where the match is weak.

j_call: TRBJ1-5; v_call: TRBV5-1; d_call: .; cdr3_aa: CASSGGSGQPQHF
j_call: TRBJ2-5; v_call: TRBV4-2; d_call: .; cdr3_aa: CASSQDSRQETQYF
j_call: TRBJ2-5; v_call: TRBV7-9; d_call: TRBD1; cdr3_aa: CASSPGQVVETQYF
j_call: TRBJ2-7; v_call: TRBV6-5; d_call: .; cdr3_aa: CASRGGSTGTYEQYF
j_call: TRBJ1-6; v_call: TRBV5-5; d_call: .; cdr3_aa: CASSLEGVGGSPLHF
j_call: TRBJ2-3; v_call: TRBV6-4; d_call: .; cdr3_aa: CASSEIGGPATDTQYF
j_call: TRBJ1-1; v_call: TRBV3-1/TRBV3-2; d_call: .; cdr3_aa: CASSPLQLRATEAFF
j_call: TRBJ2-1; v_call: TRBV7-3; d_call: .; cdr3_aa: CASSPQVTVYNEQFF
j_call: TRBJ1-4; v_call: TRBV5-3; d_call: TRBD1; cdr3_aa: CARSLAGQGRGRVGEKLFF
j_call: TRBJ2-3; v_call: TRBV6-2/TRBV6-3; d_call: TRBD2; cdr3_aa: CASSYGGLAGLQDTQYF
j_call: TRBJ1-5; v_call: TRBV2; d_call: .; cdr3_aa: CASTLREQGQPQHF
j_call: TRBJ1-1; v_call: TRBV5-1; d_call: TRBD1; cdr3_aa: CASSSPDRGRENTEAFF
j_call: TRBJ2-1; v_call: TRBV6-5; d_call: .; cdr3_aa: CASRQSSYNEQFF
j_call: TRBJ1-2; v_call: TRBV2; d_call: TRBD1; cdr3_aa: CASTATAETGDRRVYGYTF
j_call: TRBJ1-2; v_call: TRBV7-2; d_call: TRBD1; cdr3_aa: CASSSQQGYYGYTF